The entry that follows covers one T cell receptor (beta chain) sequence. CDR1 is ENHRY, CDR2 SYGVKD, per germline. The V gene lost 10 bases and the J gene lost 5 bases, with 16 bases spanning the gap. The CDR3 spans 13 residues. Next came a second PCR, run for about 6 to 12 cycles, which used a sample-barcoded 5' primer along with a J-beta primer mix. From the 5' RACE reads, TCRdb called clonotypes with MiXCR, one entry per CDR3 protein. The table shows 1.5 million to 2 million distinct CDR3 sequences, with almost 35% occurring only once. These data belong to a study of blood T cells in healthy people across ages.

The TCR originated in a woman in her 30s in good health. Source material: blood. J is TRBJ2-3 and V is TRBV10-3; D might be TRBD1 or TRBD2, each matching 7 bases. CDR3 amino acids: CATDRRGGDTQYF. CDR3 bases: TGTGCCACCGACCGCAGGGGGGGAGATACGCAGTATTTT.